This TCR beta chain was captured in a study of T cells expressing NK-cell markers (TCRdb year 2020). About the investigation overall: Three sorted T-cell subsets (CD3+CD56+NKG2C+, CD3+CD56+NKG2C- and CD3+CD56-NKG2C+) from fewer than 10 donors had their TCR beta-chain repertoires profiled. The eight sequenced donors were randomly selected healthy volunteers, three men and five women. Of the eight sequenced donors, seven were found to be HCMV-seropositive and one was found to be HCMV-seronegative. The libraries were sequenced on Illumina HiSeq 2000/2500, MiSeq or NextSeq, producing 2 x 150 bp reads. Here is what the overall study found, with its caveats: Whether the expanded NKG2C-expressing T cell clones were specific for HCMV antigens was left unclear. In roughly six donors, the dominant CD3+CD56+NKG2C+ clonotypes were among the top 10 CD8+ clonotypes and accounted for about 1.0-7.5% of CD8+ T cells. Those dominant clonotypes were again the most abundant among CD3+CD56-NKG2C+ cells in a few donors, at roughly 25-65%.

TCRdb names Illumina HiSeq 2000 as the instrument used. TCR beta cDNA libraries were made by 5'RACE template switching that added a universal primer site and unique molecular identifiers. Priming for cDNA synthesis came from the TCR beta constant segment, and two successive PCR amplification steps followed. Per the original workflow: Reads were demultiplexed and grouped by UMI with MIGEC, and clonotypes were assembled and quantified with MiTCR. To exclude erroneous sequences, only TCR cDNA sequences supported by at least two reads were retained. The tcR package was used for downstream repertoire analysis, and clonotypes were matched across fractions by CDR3 nucleotide sequence plus V segment. Antigen specificity was annotated against VDJdb with VDJmatch, allowing one amino acid substitution in CDR3. After the reads were reprocessed by TCRdb, one entry was made per CDR3 protein sequence, with no DNA. In this record, the V and J calls reflect TCRdb's handling and not the investigators' own analysis. The sample has roughly 170,000 distinct CDR3 sequences on record. The ten largest clones capture approximately 18% of the sample.

Concerning this clonotype itself: What antigen it recognizes has not been identified.

There are 17 amino acids in the CDR3, from cysteine to phenylalanine inclusive. Only the protein sequence is given. CDR1 LGHNA and CDR2 YNFKEQ were looked up in the germline V gene. HCMV-specific IgG was detected in serum with a commercial ELISA kit to determine HCMV serostatus. Ficoll density gradient centrifugation was used to isolate peripheral blood mononuclear cells from blood. The V and J genes are TRBV4-2 and TRBJ2-1; absent DNA, TCRdb's TRBD2 call cannot be checked. The clonotype comes from a woman between 18 and 75 years old in good health. The sequenced sample consisted of blood T cells: a sorted CD56 or NKG2C T cell subset, CD4+ or CD8+ T cells, or bulk PBMC T cells (not recorded which). The CDR3 has the sequence CASSQALGAGGHNEQFF.